This T cell receptor (beta chain) was recorded in a study of Ad26.COV2.S vaccination and SARS-CoV-2 variants (dated by TCRdb to 2020 to 2022). Notes on the research overall: Vaccine-arm donors came from COV1001, a multicentre, randomized, double-blind, placebo-controlled phase I-IIa trial of Ad26.COV2.S in healthy adults. The TCR-sequenced set comprised around 32 samples: some 20 Ad26.COV2.S vaccine recipients, 5 placebo recipients and 8 SARS-CoV-2 convalescent individuals. Participants in the trial were split at random into five groups of five each, receiving low-dose or high-dose Ad26.COV2.S once or twice, or else placebo on both occasions. Ad26.COV2.S was administered intramuscularly at 5 x 10^10 or 1 x 10^11 viral particles, either as a single shot or as two shots given 56 days apart. TCRbeta repertoire sequencing served as the tool for gauging how specific and how broad the SARS-CoV-2-reactive T cell receptors were following Ad26.COV2.S vaccination. Investigators did not know the trial group allocation while performing experiments and assessing outcomes. Points the paper makes about the study in general: The authors noted that total T cell responses may have been underestimated by the TCR breadth and depth analyses. Ad26.COV2.S recipients had higher spike-specific TCR breadth than placebo recipients (P = 0.0014). Comparable non-spike TCR breadth was observed between vaccine and placebo recipients, consistent with only spike being contained in the vaccine. Comparing responses between vaccine doses or regimens was not something the study was powered to do. Substantial breadth of spike-specific CD8+ and CD4+ T cell responses was reported after vaccination.

What this sample's treatment or condition label stands for: around 19 received Ad26.COV2.S at low or high dose, single or two shots; roughly five received placebo; per-sample allocation not given. For vaccine and placebo recipients, the sequenced repertoires came from samples collected on day 63 after the first injection. In Cohort 1b, around 25 adults aged 18-55 years were enrolled at a single site in Boston, USA, between 29 July and 7 August 2020. Ad26.COV2.S consisted of a replication-incompetent adenovirus type 26 vector by which a prefusion-stabilized SARS-CoV-2 spike protein from the original Wuhan strain was expressed. As concerns this clone: Its antigen remains undetermined. No per-base quality is available; no much larger clone lies one base away.

TCRbeta CDR3 regions were sequenced with the immunoSEQ Assay. After extraction, genomic DNA underwent amplification by bias-controlled multiplex PCR, followed by high-throughput sequencing. On the authors' methods: To quantify the absolute abundance of every unique TCRbeta CDR3 region, sequences were collapsed and filtered. Usable DNA was measured by amplifying reference genes present in all nucleated cells, and TCRbeta template counts were normalized to that usable DNA to estimate T cell fraction. Repertoire TCRs were annotated as SARS-CoV-2-specific by exact matching of V gene, CDR3 amino acid sequence and J gene to a known reactive TCR set. The reference SARS-CoV-2 TCR set was derived from MIRA and filtered for enrichment in COVID-19-positive ImmuneCODE repertoires, a step that removed public or cross-reactive TCRs. Using the MIRA antigens, annotated TCRs were further analysed by specific ORF or by position within an ORF. Depth was the summed frequency of annotated unique rearrangements, while breadth was defined as annotated unique rearrangements over total unique productive rearrangements. Group comparisons of TCR breadth used two-sided Wilcoxon rank-sum tests. TCRdb retrieved this table from immuneACCESS and kept in-frame rearrangements only. Not all clones are present; in checked studies, unresolved V genes account for under half, and no reason is known for the remainder. That table is the source of V, J and clone size, and D and trimming were worked out from the DNA. The table for this sample lists about 680,000 clones; 89% of them were counted only once. Roughly 1.5% of the sample belongs to the ten largest clones.

This receptor was taken from a person aged 18-60 years who received the Ad26.COV2.S COVID-19 vaccine or a placebo. Sample: peripheral blood, taken in a trial of Ad26.COV2.S vaccine versus placebo.

The nucleotide sequence reads TGTGCCAGCTCAACTGGACAGCAGCTTGGTGGCTACACCTTC. Translated, it reads CASSTGQQLGGYTF. The sequence joins TRBV18 to TRBJ1-2; the best D guess is TRBD1, with 6 bases matching. The CDR3 starts with the cysteine, ends with the phenylalanine, and has 14 residues. This entry keeps only the CDR3 DNA: 42 bases, framed from base 1. V was cut back by 5 bases and J by 7 bases, leaving a gap of 17 bases between them. The germline V gene supplies CDR1 KGHSH and CDR2 LQKENI.